The clone carrying this TCR beta chain appeared once. No antigen is known for it. Other DNA sequences from this sample encode an identical CDR3 as well. These data come from a study of shared clonotypes between healthy human individuals. As for the study in general: Donors had three CD4 naive, three CD4 memory, two CD8 naive and one CD8 memory plate apiece.

Terminally differentiated effector memory CD45RA+ cells were excluded from the naive CD8 cells, which were CD45RO-negative and positively selected for CCR7. Points from the study as a whole: Memory subsets generally showed lower estimated richness than naive subsets.

CDR3 length equals 14 residues. Germline V gene data show CDR1 as SGDLS and CDR2 as YYNGEE. Trimming removed 0 bases from V and 3 bases from J, with 7 bases in between. In the original analysis: Filtering differed, since immunoSEQ gave only junction sequences and no quality scores. Produced via immunoSEQ multiplex PCR; TCRdb's table is partial and in-frame only. V, J and clone size are taken as reported in that table, and D and trimming were inferred from the DNA itself. The sample records some 2.1 million clones, 93% being singletons. This chain uses TRBV9 with TRBJ2-1; D ambiguous. Sequenced material: naive CD8+ T cells from PBMCs. The TCR comes from a young man in good health. Some clones in this sample may be carry-over from other donors' samples. CDR3 coding DNA: TGTGCCAGCAGCGTAGATGGGTTCTACAATGAGCAGTTCTTC. Its protein product is CASSVDGFYNEQFF.